A single sample gave rise to the 31 T cell receptor beta chains below, sequenced in a study of blood T cells in healthy people across ages. The use of a sample-barcoded 5' primer and a J-beta primer mix characterized a second PCR of about 7 to 12 cycles. A single record per CDR3 protein comes from TCRdb applying MiXCR to the 5' RACE reads. Here the sample spans 600,000 to 800,000 distinct CDR3 sequences, around a fifth being singletons. Sequenced: blood. The receptors stem from an older man in good health.

The chain is built from TRBV21-1 and TRBJ2-5. TRBV21-1 is tagged as a pseudogene. The CDR3 runs to 18 residues. The CDR3 nucleotides read TGTGCCAGCAGCATCACCTTGAAAGGCAGGCTCACCGAGGAGACCCAGTACTTC. This sequence encodes CASSITLKGRLTEETQYF.

This clonotype was counted between two and nine times. The chain combines TRBV29-1 with TRBJ1-1, with D maybe TRBD1 (6 bases). Germline-derived CDR1 and CDR2 are SQVTM and ANQGSEA. The CDR3 extends over 15 amino acids. Trimming cost V 4 bases and J 2 bases, with 17 bases left between them. CDR3 loop: CSVVRLEDRNTEAFF. CDR3 sequence (DNA): TGCAGCGTTGTTCGGTTAGAGGACAGAAACACTGAAGCTTTCTTT.

The chain couples TRBV29-1 to TRBJ2-7; D could derive from TRBD1 or TRBD2 (6 bases each). Germline V gene sequence: CDR1 SQVTM, CDR2 ANQGSEA. The ends were cut back, 3 bases at V and 5 bases at J, with 11 bases in the middle. CDR3 length: 12 residues. CDR3: CSVDPGGHEQYF. CDR3 coding DNA: TGCAGCGTTGATCCTGGGGGGCACGAGCAGTACTTC.

This clonotype was recorded a few times. The chain carries TRBV5-6 and TRBJ2-3; 13 bases fit TRBD2. There are 17 residues in the CDR3. The germline V gene encodes CDR1 SGHDT and CDR2 YYEEEE. With V trimmed by 3 bases and J by 2 bases, 6 bases remained unmatched. The chain's CDR3 is CASSSRLAGGSTDTQYF. The CDR3 nucleotides read TGTGCCAGCAGCTCAAGACTAGCGGGAGGCTCCACAGATACGCAGTATTTT.

This clonotype was seen at least ten times. The rearrangement links TRBV11-2 to TRBJ2-1; D ambiguous. The CDR3 consists of 12 residues. The germline gives CDR1 SGHAT, CDR2 FQNNGV. V was shortened by 1 base and J by 11 bases, with 9 bases between the two germline ends. CDR3 sequence reads: CASSLAYWKQFF. For the CDR3, the DNA is TGTGCCAGCAGCTTAGCTTATTGGAAGCAGTTCTTC.

This rearrangement joins TRBV10-3 to TRBJ2-7; D unclear. The CDR3 spans 12 residues. Germline values: CDR1 ENHRY, CDR2 SYGVKD. Trimming left V 3 bases short and J 9 bases short, with 12 bases between. The CDR3 loop reads CAISESAGPQYF. In DNA form, the CDR3 reads TGTGCCATCAGTGAATCGGCAGGACCGCAGTACTTC.

In this sample, this clonotype turned up a few times. V gene TRBV20-1 combines with J gene TRBJ2-1; tentatively, D is TRBD2 (6 bases). The ends were cut back, 3 bases at V and 0 bases at J, with 9 bases in the middle. Germline V gene lookup returns CDR1 DFQATT and CDR2 SNEGSKA (reference sequence). The CDR3 sequence is 14 residues long. The CDR3 loop is CSARSGDSYNEQFF. For the CDR3, the DNA is TGCAGTGCTAGGTCGGGGGACTCCTACAATGAGCAGTTCTTC.

This clonotype has only a few counts. CDR3 DNA: TGTGCCAGCAGCCAAGATAAGGGGGACTCTGGAAACACCATATATTTT. This translates into CASSQDKGDSGNTIYF. This chain links TRBV3-1 with TRBJ1-3, with a weak D call TRBD1 (6 bases). The CDR3 spans 16 residues. V was cut by 0 bases and J by 0 bases, with 9 bases left in between. Germline loops: CDR1 LGHDT, CDR2 YNNKEL (reference sequence).

The chain links TRBV6-1 to TRBJ2-5; D may be TRBD1 (8 bases). The J call may be faulty, since TRBJ2-1 better matches the DNA end. The CDR3 has 14 amino acids. The germline V gene encodes CDR1 MNHNS and CDR2 SASEGT. The CDR3 loop is CASRPWTGRDEQFF. In DNA form, the CDR3 reads TGTGCCAGCAGACCCTGGACAGGGAGGGATGAGCAGTTCTTC.

The chain recombines TRBV12-3 or TRBV12-4 with TRBJ1-5; no reliable D call. The V and J ends lost 6 bases and 9 bases respectively, with 12 bases between them. The CDR3 has 12 amino acids. CDR3 coding DNA: TGTGCCAGCAGGGGATACCCTGGGCCCCAGCATTTT. Its protein is CASRGYPGPQHF.

V usage is TRBV5-6 and J usage is TRBJ2-7; D gene unclear. Germline values: CDR1 SGHDT, CDR2 YYEEEE. Trimming pared 2 bases from V and 3 bases from J, leaving 9 bases between. The CDR3 covers 13 residues. This CDR3 reads CASSFGANYEQYF. CDR3 bases: TGTGCCAGCAGCTTTGGAGCGAACTACGAGCAGTACTTC.

The chain uses TRBV27 and TRBJ2-7, with D perhaps assigned TRBD1 or TRBD2 (6 bases each). Trimming pared 11 bases from V and 6 bases from J, leaving 17 bases between. Germline CDR1 MNHEY, CDR2 SMNVEV (reference sequence). The CDR3 spans 12 residues. The CDR3 reads CAPLGGSGEQYF. CDR3 coding DNA: TGTGCCCCACTAGGGGGGAGCGGCGAGCAGTACTTC.

This clonotype showed up many times. The J gene is TRBJ2-5, the V gene TRBV2; D not resolved. The length of the CDR3 is 12 residues. Trimming removed 0 bases from V and 5 bases from J, with 4 bases in between. CDR1 and CDR2 (germline): SNHLY, FYNNEI. This CDR3 reads CASSEAEETQYF. The CDR3 DNA is TGTGCCAGCAGTGAAGCGGAGGAGACCCAGTACTTC.

This clonotype has a handful of counts. The junction and the germline gene differ at one end; a read error may be behind it. The chain carries TRBV25-1 and TRBJ1-3, with a possible D match to TRBD1 (5 bases). Looked up from germline, CDR1 is MGHDK and CDR2 is SYGVNS. CDR3 length equals 17 residues. The CDR3 loop is CVSSDHAGTASGNTIYF. CDR3 sequence (DNA): TGTGTCAGCAGTGATCACGCCGGGACGGCCTCTGGAAACACCATATATTTT.

In its sample, this clonotype was seen a few times. This sequence joins TRBV5-1 and TRBJ2-3; TRBD2 agrees at 8 bases. The CDR3 has 14 amino acids. The germline CDR1 and CDR2 sequences are SGHRS and YFSETQ. After removal of 4 bases from V and 4 bases from J, the junction contained 5 bases not matched to a gene. As DNA, the CDR3 is TGCGCCAGCAGCCTGAGCGGGAGCCCAGATACGCAGTATTTT. Its translation is CASSLSGSPDTQYF.

In its sample, this clonotype was seen a few times. The rearrangement joins TRBV4-1 to TRBJ1-1, with D possibly being TRBD1 (5 bases). CDR3 length: 18 amino acids. CDR1 and CDR2 (germline): MGHRA, YSYEKL. Trimming stripped 0 bases from V and 0 bases from J, with 17 bases between. DNA for the CDR3: TGCGCCAGCAGCCAAGATAGTTACCAGGACATGCTGAACACTGAAGCTTTCTTT. Its translation: CASSQDSYQDMLNTEAFF.

This clonotype has a handful of counts. The J gene is TRBJ2-1, the V gene TRBV5-8; the D gene is possibly TRBD2 (5 bases). CDR1 and CDR2 (germline): SGHTS, YDEGEE. V gave up 5 bases and J gave up 8 bases, with 11 bases separating them. The length of the CDR3 is 12 residues. The CDR3 loop reads CASRSGWDEQFF. CDR3 DNA: TGTGCCAGCAGATCGGGGTGGGATGAGCAGTTCTTC.

This clonotype has more than one count but fewer than ten. The J gene is TRBJ2-5, the V gene TRBV27; no reliable D call. From germline, CDR1 is MNHEY and CDR2 SMNVEV (reference sequence). The CDR3 is 16 amino acids. V lost 4 bases to trimming and J lost 3 bases, with 18 bases between them. This CDR3 reads CASSSQSPDSEETQYF. In nucleotides, the CDR3 is TGTGCCAGCAGTTCCCAATCCCCGGATTCAGAAGAGACCCAGTACTTC.

In DNA, the CDR3 is TGCGCCAGCAGTTTTCCGGGACAGGGAGAGGAGCAGTTCTTC. Translated, it gives CASSFPGQGEEQFF. This chain connects TRBV5-1 to TRBJ2-1; TRBD1 agrees at 9 bases. J gave up 10 bases and V 5 bases, and 10 bases lay outside the gene matches. The CDR3 extends over 14 amino acids. The germline CDR1 and CDR2 sequences are SGHRS and YFSETQ. Full variable domain (rest looked up from reference TRBV5-1 and TRBJ2-1): KAGVTQTPRYLIKTRGQQVTLSCSPISGHRSVSWYQQTPGQGLQFLFEYFSETQRNKGNFPGRFSGRQFSNSRSEMNVSTLELGDSALYLCASSFPGQGEEQFFGPGTRLTVL.

This clonotype was observed at least ten times. This chain uses TRBV9 with TRBJ2-7; the D is unclear. Per germline, CDR1 SGDLS and CDR2 YYNGEE. CDR3 size: 14 residues. Deletions cut 0 bases from V and 2 bases from J, with 9 bases between. CDR3 coding DNA: TGTGCCAGCAGCGTAGGAGATAGGACCTACGAGCAGTACTTC. Protein: CASSVGDRTYEQYF.

The V and J genes are TRBV15 and TRBJ1-1, with 7 bases that match TRBD1. The J segment lost 0 bases and the V segment lost 4 bases, leaving 2 bases of the junction unmatched. This CDR3 is 14 amino acids long. Looked up from germline, CDR1 is LNHNV and CDR2 is YYDKDF (reference sequence). CDR3 sequence reads: CATSTGQVNTEAFF. CDR3 nucleotides: TGTGCCACCAGCACCGGACAGGTGAACACTGAAGCTTTCTTT.

This chain uses TRBV5-4 with TRBJ2-4; TRBD2 might be the D (6 bases). The germline V and J ends were trimmed by 4 bases and 3 bases, with 20 bases remaining between them. The CDR3 covers 17 residues. Germline V gene data show CDR1 as SGHNT and CDR2 as YYREEE (reference sequence). CDR3 amino acids: CASSPGGAEGIKNIQYF. CDR3 nucleotide sequence: TGTGCCAGCAGCCCCGGGGGAGCGGAGGGGATCAAAAACATTCAGTACTTC.

V and J are TRBV3-1 and TRBJ2-7; a weak D match, TRBD1 (6 bases). The germline V gene has CDR1 LGHDT and CDR2 YNNKEL (reference sequence). The CDR3 consists of 12 residues. Trimming took off 4 bases at V and 9 bases at J, with 13 bases between the two ends. CDR3 sequence (DNA): TGTGCCAGCAGCCTCAGGACAGTCGGGCAGTACTTC. It is translated as CASSLRTVGQYF.

This clonotype came up a few times. Here the CDR3 DNA reads TGTGCCAGCAGCCAAGATTCTGGGGGGGATCAGCCCCAGCATTTT. This sequence encodes CASSQDSGGDQPQHF. The chain links TRBV3-1 to TRBJ1-5, with a tentative D call TRBD1 (5 bases). Germline V gives CDR1 LGHDT, CDR2 YNNKEL (reference sequence). V lost 0 bases and J lost 5, with 11 bases in between. The CDR3 runs 15 residues.

The genes are TRBV19 and TRBJ2-4, with 7 bases lining up with TRBD2. Germline trimming cut 5 bases from V and 3 bases from J; bases unmatched to any gene: 4. From germline, CDR1 is LNHDA and CDR2 SQIVND (reference sequence). CDR3 size: 14 residues. CDR3 sequence reads: CASSPREGKNIQYF. The CDR3, as DNA: TGTGCCAGTAGTCCCAGGGAGGGCAAAAACATTCAGTACTTC.

The chain has TRBV20-1 and TRBJ2-5; D is uncertain. Gene TRBJ2-7 matches the end of the DNA better, so the J call may be wrong. This CDR3 contains 14 residues. In germline, CDR1 is DFQATT, CDR2 SNEGSKA (reference sequence). CDR3 DNA: TGCAGTGCTAGAGATCGGTTGATGGCCTACGAGCAGTACTTC. Its translation: CSARDRLMAYEQYF.

This rearrangement joins TRBV7-2 to TRBJ1-1; 9 bases align to TRBD1. The germline V gene has CDR1 SGHTA and CDR2 FQGNSA. V shed 0 bases, J shed 4 bases, and the junction held 12 bases outside the gene matches. CDR3 length equals 18 residues. CDR3 sequence (DNA): TGTGCCAGCAGCTTAGCCGGGACAGGGCGTTTTTCGGGCACTGAAGCTTTCTTT. It specifies CASSLAGTGRFSGTEAFF.

This clonotype was observed a few times. The CDR3 DNA follows: TGTGCCAGCAGTTTCCATTCACACTACGAGCAGTACTTC. This codes for CASSFHSHYEQYF. V is TRBV12-3 or TRBV12-4 and J is TRBJ2-7; no clear D. The CDR3 consists of 13 residues. Trimming shortened V by 3 bases and J by 3 bases, and 9 bases separated the two germline ends.

This clonotype has a handful of counts. The chain employs TRBV3-1 and TRBJ2-5; no clear D. The CDR3 has 11 residues. Trimming cost V 6 bases and J 4 bases, with 6 bases left between them. Per the germline V gene, CDR1 is LGHDT and CDR2 is YNNKEL (reference sequence). This CDR3 reads CASRGSETQYF. For the CDR3, the DNA is TGTGCCAGCAGAGGGTCAGAGACCCAGTACTTC.

The chain carries TRBV24-1 and TRBJ2-2; TRBD2 agrees at 7 bases. Germline values: CDR1 KGHDR, CDR2 SFDVKD. The ends lost 6 bases at V and 1 base at J; junction bases unmatched: 4. The length of the CDR3 is 15 residues. The CDR3, as DNA: TGTGCCACCAGTTCGGGACTAAGGAACACCGGGGAGCTGTTTTTT. It specifies CATSSGLRNTGELFF.

This clonotype was detected a few times. The rearrangement uses TRBV7-3 and TRBJ2-5; 9 bases match TRBD1. There are 15 residues in the CDR3. J lost 5 bases, V lost 5 bases, and 9 bases had no gene match. CDR1 and CDR2 (germline): SGHTA, FQGTGA. The CDR3 region is CASSPTNRGRETQYF. The CDR3 DNA reads TGTGCCAGCAGCCCAACCAACAGGGGGCGGGAGACCCAGTACTTC. Full variable domain (rest looked up from reference TRBV7-3 and TRBJ2-5): GAGVSQTPSNKVTEKGKYVELRCDPISGHTALYWYRQSLGQGPEFLIYFQGTGAADDSGLPNDRFFAVRPEGSVSTLKIQRTERGDSAVYLCASSPTNRGRETQYFGPGTRLLVL.